This TCR beta chain was observed in a study of T-cell reconstitution after alpha-beta-depleted transplantation in children. The V end lost 7 bases, the J end lost 4 bases, and 14 bases lay between the germline ends. CDR1 is MNHNS and CDR2 is SASEGT in the germline V gene. This CDR3 has 13 amino acids. Unique molecular identifiers were incorporated into the prepared TCRbeta library. A single record per CDR3 protein comes from TCRdb applying MiXCR to the PCR reads. The sample holds about 350,000 distinct CDR3 sequences, roughly 17% seen once. This receptor was obtained from a male patient between 2 and 10 years old who had a stem cell transplant for acute lymphoblastic leukemia, so the T cells may come from the graft donor. The chain joins TRBV6-1 to TRBJ2-7, with D perhaps matching TRBD2 (5 bases). The specimen comprised PBMCs, mostly from graft donor cells, sampled 360 days after TCRalphabeta/CD19-depleted stem cell transplant. Here the CDR3 reads CASTGLGDYEQYF. For the CDR3, the DNA is TGTGCCAGCACCGGACTCGGGGATTACGAGCAGTACTTC.